One and the same sample provided the 7 T cell receptor beta chains below, sequenced in a study of ipilimumab plus nivolumab after autologous stem cell transplantation. Sequencing was performed with immunoSEQ multiplex PCR; in TCRdb, only in-frame clones are kept and a portion is missing. The data contain 10,000 to 15,000 clones, roughly 73% of them singletons. The source was PBMCs, collected in a trial of ipilimumab plus nivolumab as post-transplant consolidation. These receptors came from a male donor with diffuse large B-cell lymphoma.

This chain connects TRBV6-1 to TRBJ1-1, with no clear D. This CDR3 contains 17 residues. Looked up from germline, CDR1 is MNHNS and CDR2 is SASEGT. V gave up 1 base and J gave up 0 bases, with 15 bases separating them. DNA for the CDR3: TGTGCCAGCAGTGAAGGGGCTTACACCCGGATGAACACTGAAGCTTTCTTT. Amino acids: CASSEGAYTRMNTEAFF.

This chain joins TRBV30 and TRBJ1-4; 9 bases are a match to TRBD1. J was trimmed by 8 bases and V by 0 bases; bases with no gene match: 7. The CDR3 has 15 amino acids. Germline V gene lookup returns CDR1 GTSNPN and CDR2 SVGIG (reference sequence). CDR3 DNA sequence: TGTGCCTGGAGTGTACGGGGACAGGGACGGGAAAAACTGTTTTTT. Translation gives CAWSVRGQGREKLFF.

This clone was detected only a few times. This rearrangement joins TRBV4-1 to TRBJ2-7; D is undetermined. V was clipped by 1 base and J by 2 bases, with 15 bases between them. Germline V gene data show CDR1 as MGHRA and CDR2 as YSYEKL. The CDR3 contains 16 residues. In DNA, the CDR3 is TGCGCCAGCAGCCAAGTAATTGGTGGCGGACCCTACGAGCAGTACTTC. This sequence encodes CASSQVIGGGPYEQYF.

The chain is built from TRBV7-9 and TRBJ1-5; D is perhaps TRBD1 (6 bases). The V end was cut by 5 bases, the J end by 4 bases, with 12 bases between. CDR1 SEHNR and CDR2 FQNEAQ come from the germline V gene (reference sequence). CDR3 length: 14 residues. CDR3 in amino acids: CASSPGVGNQPQHF. CDR3 in DNA: TGTGCCAGCAGCCCAGGGGTCGGGAATCAGCCCCAGCATTTT.

The chain uses TRBV19 and TRBJ2-7; D possibly corresponds to TRBD2 (7 bases). V lost 5 bases and J 0 bases, leaving 8 bases between the germline ends. This CDR3 has 13 residues. CDR1 LNHDA and CDR2 SQIVND come from the germline V gene (reference sequence). This CDR3 is CASSRGASYEQYF. The CDR3 DNA sequence: TGTGCCAGTAGTCGGGGGGCCTCCTACGAGCAGTACTTC.

Worth noting for this clone: Additional DNA sequences in this sample encode the identical CDR3. This rearrangement joins TRBV2 to TRBJ2-5, with 7 bases identical to TRBD2. Germline lookup yields CDR1 SNHLY and CDR2 FYNNEI. The V segment lost 6 bases and the J segment 1 base; nucleotides outside the gene matches: 5. The length of the CDR3 is 14 residues. CDR3 coding DNA: TGTGCCAGCAGCGCTAGCGGAAGCCAAGAGACCCAGTACTTC. This translates into CASSASGSQETQYF.

V and J are TRBV5-4 and TRBJ1-1, with no clear D. CDR1 and CDR2 (germline): SGHNT, YYREEE (reference sequence). The CDR3 totals 14 residues. V was cut by 7 bases and J by 1 base, with 14 bases left in between. The CDR3 coding sequence is TGTGCCAGCTCGGTTCAAGGGAGGAACACTGAAGCTTTCTTT. Translation: CASSVQGRNTEAFF. Using reference TRBV5-4 and TRBJ1-1 for the parts outside the CDR3, the full variable domain is ETGVTQSPTHLIKTRGQQVTLRCSSQSGHNTVSWYQQALGQGPQFIFQYYREEENGRGNFPPRFSGLQFPNYSSELNVNALELDDSALYLCASSVQGRNTEAFFGQGTRLTVV.